This is a list of T cell receptor beta chains from one sample in a study of blood T cell repertoires in COVID-19. Clones were sequenced by immunoSEQ multiplex PCR, and TCRdb holds only the in-frame ones, with some missing. This table has 130,000 to 150,000 clones, about 79% appearing once. Sequenced: peripheral blood. The origin of the receptors is a woman aged 80 or over with acute or convalescent COVID-19. Both conserved end residues are part of each CDR3. The order of the fields is clone size, V gene, D gene, J gene, CDR3 protein, CDR3 DNA. A D gene is named only where the DNA matches it firmly. Clone size is stated in some rows and not others, as once, few, many or a class when expanded.

abundance: once; v_gene: TRBV5-1; d_gene: .; j_gene: TRBJ1-2; CDR3aa: CASSLTAGRGYTF; CDR3nt: TGCGCCAGCAGCTTGACGGCGGGGAGGGGCTACACCTTC
abundance: .; v_gene: TRBV3-1/TRBV3-2; d_gene: .; j_gene: TRBJ2-2; CDR3aa: CASSQICAGELFF; CDR3nt: TGTGCCAGCAGCCAAATATGTGCCGGGGAGCTGTTTTTT
abundance: .; v_gene: TRBV10-3; d_gene: TRBD1; j_gene: TRBJ2-3; CDR3aa: CAISADRAFTDTQYF; CDR3nt: TGTGCCATAAGTGCGGACAGGGCGTTCACAGATACGCAGTATTTT
abundance: few; v_gene: TRBV5-1; d_gene: .; j_gene: TRBJ1-4; CDR3aa: CASSLVGMRDEKLFF; CDR3nt: TGCGCCAGCAGCTTGGTCGGTATGAGAGATGAAAAACTGTTTTTT
abundance: .; v_gene: TRBV3-1/TRBV3-2; d_gene: TRBD2; j_gene: TRBJ2-1; CDR3aa: CASSLYSSGGSYNEQFF; CDR3nt: TGTGCCAGCAGCCTTTATAGCTCGGGGGGCTCCTACAATGAGCAGTTCTTC
abundance: few; v_gene: TRBV19; d_gene: .; j_gene: TRBJ1-5; CDR3aa: CASSMIDGFNQPQHF; CDR3nt: TGTGCCAGTAGTATGATCGACGGGTTCAATCAGCCCCAGCATTTT
abundance: .; v_gene: TRBV4-1; d_gene: TRBD1; j_gene: TRBJ2-7; CDR3aa: CASSQVLGGAGSDEQYF; CDR3nt: TGCGCCAGCAGCCAAGTCCTAGGGGGCGCAGGGTCGGACGAGCAGTACTTC
abundance: .; v_gene: TRBV5-1; d_gene: .; j_gene: TRBJ2-4; CDR3aa: CASSLIRGGIQYF; CDR3nt: TGCGCCAGCAGCTTGATCAGGGGTGGCATTCAGTACTTC
abundance: .; v_gene: TRBV30; d_gene: .; j_gene: TRBJ1-1; CDR3aa: CAWSAGRGTGTEAFF; CDR3nt: TGTGCCTGGAGTGCGGGGAGGGGGACCGGTACTGAAGCTTTCTTT
abundance: once; v_gene: TRBV30; d_gene: TRBD1; j_gene: TRBJ1-2; CDR3aa: CAWSVKDGTGNYGYTF; CDR3nt: TGTGCCTGGAGTGTAAAGGACGGGACAGGGAACTATGGCTACACCTTC
abundance: .; v_gene: TRBV5-6; d_gene: TRBD1; j_gene: TRBJ2-7; CDR3aa: CASSLAGQGNVQYF; CDR3nt: TGTGCCAGCAGCTTGGCGGGACAGGGAAATGTGCAGTACTTC
abundance: once; v_gene: TRBV18; d_gene: .; j_gene: TRBJ2-3; CDR3aa: CASSPRQQGGLDTQYF; CDR3nt: TGTGCCAGCTCACCACGGCAGCAGGGGGGTTTAGATACGCAGTATTTT